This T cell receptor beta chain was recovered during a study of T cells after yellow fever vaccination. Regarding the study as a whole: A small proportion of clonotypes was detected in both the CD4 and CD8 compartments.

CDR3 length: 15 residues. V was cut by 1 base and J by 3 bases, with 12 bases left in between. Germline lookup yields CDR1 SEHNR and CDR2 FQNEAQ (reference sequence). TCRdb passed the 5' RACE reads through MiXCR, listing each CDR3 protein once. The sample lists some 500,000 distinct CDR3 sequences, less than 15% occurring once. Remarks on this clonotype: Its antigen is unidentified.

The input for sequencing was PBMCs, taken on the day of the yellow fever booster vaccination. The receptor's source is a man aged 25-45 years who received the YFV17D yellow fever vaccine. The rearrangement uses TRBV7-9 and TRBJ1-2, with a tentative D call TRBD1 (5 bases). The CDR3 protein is CASSLGGIKYYGYTF. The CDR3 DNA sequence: TGTGCCAGCAGCTTAGGGGGGATAAAGTACTATGGCTACACCTTC. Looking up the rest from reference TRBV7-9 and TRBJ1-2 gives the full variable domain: DTGVSQNPRHKITKRGQNVTFRCDPISEHNRLYWYRQTLGQGPEFLTYFQNEAQLEKSRLLSDRFSAERPKGSFSTLEIQRTEQGDSAMYLCASSLGGIKYYGYTFGSGTRLTVV.